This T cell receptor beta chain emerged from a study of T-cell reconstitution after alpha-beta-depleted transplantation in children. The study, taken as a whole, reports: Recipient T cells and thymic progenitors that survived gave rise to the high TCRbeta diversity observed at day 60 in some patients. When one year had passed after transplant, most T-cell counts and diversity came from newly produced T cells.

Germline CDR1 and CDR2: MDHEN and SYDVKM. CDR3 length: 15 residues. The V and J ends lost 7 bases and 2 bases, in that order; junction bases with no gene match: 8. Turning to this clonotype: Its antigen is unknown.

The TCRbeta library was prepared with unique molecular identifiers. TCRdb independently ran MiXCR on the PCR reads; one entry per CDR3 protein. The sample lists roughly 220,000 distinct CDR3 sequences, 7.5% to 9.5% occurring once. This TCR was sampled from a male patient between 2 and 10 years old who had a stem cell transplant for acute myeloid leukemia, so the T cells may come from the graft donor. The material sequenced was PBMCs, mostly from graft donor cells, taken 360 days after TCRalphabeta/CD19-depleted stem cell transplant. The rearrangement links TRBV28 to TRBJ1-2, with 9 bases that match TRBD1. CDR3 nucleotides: TGTGCCAGCACCAACAGGGGGCTACGAAACTATGGCTACACCTTC. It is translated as CASTNRGLRNYGYTF.